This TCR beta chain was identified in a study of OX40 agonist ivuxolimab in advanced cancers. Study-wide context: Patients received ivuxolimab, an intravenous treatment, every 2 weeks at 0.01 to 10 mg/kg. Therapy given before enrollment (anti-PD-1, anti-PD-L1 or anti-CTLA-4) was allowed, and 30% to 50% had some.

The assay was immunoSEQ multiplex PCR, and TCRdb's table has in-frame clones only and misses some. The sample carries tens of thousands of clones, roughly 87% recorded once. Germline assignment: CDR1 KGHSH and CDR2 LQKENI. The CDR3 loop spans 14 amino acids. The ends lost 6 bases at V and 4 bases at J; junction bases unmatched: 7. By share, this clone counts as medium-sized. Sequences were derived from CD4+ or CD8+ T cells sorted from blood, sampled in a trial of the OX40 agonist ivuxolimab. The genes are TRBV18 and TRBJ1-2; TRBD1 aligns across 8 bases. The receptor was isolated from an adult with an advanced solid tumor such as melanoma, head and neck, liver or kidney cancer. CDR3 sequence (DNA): TGTGCCAGCTCGTCGACAGGGGAGGCCTATGGCTACACCTTC. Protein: CASSSTGEAYGYTF.